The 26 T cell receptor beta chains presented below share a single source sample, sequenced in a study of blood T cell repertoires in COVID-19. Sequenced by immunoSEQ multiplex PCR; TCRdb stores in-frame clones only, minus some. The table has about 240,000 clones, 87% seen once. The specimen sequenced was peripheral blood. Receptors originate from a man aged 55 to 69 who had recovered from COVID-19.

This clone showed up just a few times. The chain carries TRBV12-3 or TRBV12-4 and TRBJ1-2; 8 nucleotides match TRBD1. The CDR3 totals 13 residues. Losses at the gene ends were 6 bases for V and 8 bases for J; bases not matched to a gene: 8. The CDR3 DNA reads TGTGCCAGCAGCATGGACAGGGTAGAGGGCTACACCTTC. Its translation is CASSMDRVEGYTF.

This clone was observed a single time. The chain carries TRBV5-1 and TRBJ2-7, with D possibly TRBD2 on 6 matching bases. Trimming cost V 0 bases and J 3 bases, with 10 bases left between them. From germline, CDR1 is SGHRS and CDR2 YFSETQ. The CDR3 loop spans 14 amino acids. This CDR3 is CASSLVVGGYEQYF. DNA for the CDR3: TGCGCCAGCAGCTTGGTAGTGGGAGGCTACGAGCAGTACTTC.

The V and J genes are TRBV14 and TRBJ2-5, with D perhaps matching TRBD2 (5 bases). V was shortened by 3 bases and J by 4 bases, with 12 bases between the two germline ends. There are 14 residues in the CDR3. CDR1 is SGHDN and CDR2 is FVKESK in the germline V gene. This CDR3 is CASSQVRGRETQYF. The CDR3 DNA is TGTGCCAGCAGCCAGGTTCGGGGTCGAGAGACCCAGTACTTC.

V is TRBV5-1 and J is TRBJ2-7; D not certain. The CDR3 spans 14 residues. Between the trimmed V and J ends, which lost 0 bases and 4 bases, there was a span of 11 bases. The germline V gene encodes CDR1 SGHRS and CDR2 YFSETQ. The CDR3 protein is CASSLGAGRYEQYF. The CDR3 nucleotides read TGCGCCAGCAGCTTGGGGGCAGGAAGGTACGAGCAGTACTTC.

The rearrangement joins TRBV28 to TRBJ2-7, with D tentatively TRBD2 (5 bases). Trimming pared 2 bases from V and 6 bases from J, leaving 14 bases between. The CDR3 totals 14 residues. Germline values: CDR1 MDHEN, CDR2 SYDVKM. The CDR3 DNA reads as TGTGCCAGCAGTTTAAGCGGACGTTCGTTCGAGCAGTACGTC. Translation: CASSLSGRSFEQYV.

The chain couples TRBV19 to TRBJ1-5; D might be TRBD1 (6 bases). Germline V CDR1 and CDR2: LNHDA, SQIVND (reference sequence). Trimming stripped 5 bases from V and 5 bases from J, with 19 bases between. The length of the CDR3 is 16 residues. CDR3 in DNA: TGTGCCAGTAGTCAAATAACAGGTAGGGGGTATCAGCCCCAGCATTTT. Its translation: CASSQITGRGYQPQHF.

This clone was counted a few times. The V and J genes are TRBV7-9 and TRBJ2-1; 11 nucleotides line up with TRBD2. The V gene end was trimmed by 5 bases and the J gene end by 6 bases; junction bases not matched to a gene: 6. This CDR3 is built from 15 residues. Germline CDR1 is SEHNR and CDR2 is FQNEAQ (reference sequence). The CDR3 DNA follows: TGTGCCAGCAGCGCTAGCGGGGGGTACGCCAATGAGCAGTTCTTC. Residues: CASSASGGYANEQFF.

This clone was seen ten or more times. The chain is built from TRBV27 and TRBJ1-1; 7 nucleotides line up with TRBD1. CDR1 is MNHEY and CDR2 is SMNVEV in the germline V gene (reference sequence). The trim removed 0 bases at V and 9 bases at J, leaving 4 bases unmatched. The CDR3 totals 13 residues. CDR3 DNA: TGTGCCAGCAGTTTATCGAAGGGGGCTAAAGCTTTCTTT. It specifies CASSLSKGAKAFF.

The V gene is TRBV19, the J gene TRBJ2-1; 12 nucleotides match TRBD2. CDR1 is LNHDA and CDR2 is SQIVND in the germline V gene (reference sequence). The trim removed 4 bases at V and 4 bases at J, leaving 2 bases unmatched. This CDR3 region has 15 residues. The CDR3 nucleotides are TGTGCCAGTAGTACACTAGCGGGGGGATACAATGAGCAGTTCTTC. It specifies CASSTLAGGYNEQFF.

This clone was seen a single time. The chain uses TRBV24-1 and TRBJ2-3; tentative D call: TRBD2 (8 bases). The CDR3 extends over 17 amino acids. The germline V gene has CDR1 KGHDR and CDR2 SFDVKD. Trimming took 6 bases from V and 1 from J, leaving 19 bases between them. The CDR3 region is CATSPREGGGRTDTQYF. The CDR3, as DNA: TGTGCCACCAGTCCCCGGGAGGGAGGGGGCCGCACAGATACGCAGTATTTT.

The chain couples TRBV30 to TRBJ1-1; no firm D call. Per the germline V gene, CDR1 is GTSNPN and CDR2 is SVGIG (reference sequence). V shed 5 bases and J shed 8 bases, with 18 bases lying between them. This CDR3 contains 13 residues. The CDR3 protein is CAWDPERAREAFF. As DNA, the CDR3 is TGTGCCTGGGACCCTGAGAGGGCGCGGGAAGCTTTCTTT.

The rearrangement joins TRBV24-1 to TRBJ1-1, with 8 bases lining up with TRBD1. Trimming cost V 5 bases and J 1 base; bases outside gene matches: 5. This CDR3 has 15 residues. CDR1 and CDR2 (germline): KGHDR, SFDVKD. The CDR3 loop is CATSGPGGGNTEAFF. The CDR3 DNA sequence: TGTGCCACCAGTGGCCCAGGGGGCGGGAACACTGAAGCTTTCTTT.

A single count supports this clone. The CDR3 DNA reads as TGTGCCAGCAGCTTAGGGCAGGGATGGGGTCAGCCCCAGCATTTT. Translating gives CASSLGQGWGQPQHF. The genes are TRBV7-2 and TRBJ1-5; a weak D match, TRBD1 (5 bases). Germline V gene sequence: CDR1 SGHTA, CDR2 FQGNSA. Trimming pared 1 base from V and 6 bases from J, leaving 13 bases between. CDR3 length: 15 amino acids.

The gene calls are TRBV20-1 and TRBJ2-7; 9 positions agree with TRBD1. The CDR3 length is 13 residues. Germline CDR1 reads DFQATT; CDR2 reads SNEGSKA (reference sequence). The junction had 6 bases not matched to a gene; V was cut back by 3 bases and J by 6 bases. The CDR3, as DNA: TGCAGTGCTAGTAAACAGGGGGCGCGCGAGCAGTACTTC. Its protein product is CSASKQGAREQYF.

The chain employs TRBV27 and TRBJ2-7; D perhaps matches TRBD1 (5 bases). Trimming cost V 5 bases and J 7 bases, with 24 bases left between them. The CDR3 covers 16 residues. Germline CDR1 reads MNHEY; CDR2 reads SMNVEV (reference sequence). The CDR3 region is CASSQNLGQSTREQYF. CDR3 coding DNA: TGTGCCAGCAGTCAGAACCTTGGACAAAGTACGAGGGAGCAGTACTTC.

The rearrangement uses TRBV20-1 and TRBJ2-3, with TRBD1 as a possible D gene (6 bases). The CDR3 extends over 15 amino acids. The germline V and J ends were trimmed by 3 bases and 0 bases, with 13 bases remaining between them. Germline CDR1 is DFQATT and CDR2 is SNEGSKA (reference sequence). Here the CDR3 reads CSASKTGSSTDTQYF. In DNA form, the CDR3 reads TGCAGTGCTAGTAAGACAGGTTCTAGCACAGATACGCAGTATTTT.

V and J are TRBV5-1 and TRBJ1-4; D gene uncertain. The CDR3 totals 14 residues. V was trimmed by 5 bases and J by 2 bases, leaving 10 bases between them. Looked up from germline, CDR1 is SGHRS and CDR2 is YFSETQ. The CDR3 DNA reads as TGCGCCAGCAGGAAGACATGGACTAATGAAAAACTGTTTTTT. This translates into CASRKTWTNEKLFF.

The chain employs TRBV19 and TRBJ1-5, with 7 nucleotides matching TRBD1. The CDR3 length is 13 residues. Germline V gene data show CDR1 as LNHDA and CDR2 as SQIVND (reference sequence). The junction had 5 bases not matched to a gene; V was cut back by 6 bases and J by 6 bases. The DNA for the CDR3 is TGTGCCAGTAGCGGAGGGGGCGGTCAGCCCCAGCATTTT. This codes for CASSGGGGQPQHF.

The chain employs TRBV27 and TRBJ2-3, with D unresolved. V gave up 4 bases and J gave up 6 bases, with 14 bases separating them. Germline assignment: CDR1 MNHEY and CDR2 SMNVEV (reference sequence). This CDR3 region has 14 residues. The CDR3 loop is CASSSPLHRDTQYF. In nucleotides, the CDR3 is TGTGCCAGCAGTTCCCCCCTCCACCGGGATACGCAGTATTTT.

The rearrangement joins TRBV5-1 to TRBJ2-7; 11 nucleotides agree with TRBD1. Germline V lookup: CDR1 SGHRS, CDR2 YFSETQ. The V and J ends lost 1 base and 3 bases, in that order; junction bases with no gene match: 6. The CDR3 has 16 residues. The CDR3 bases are TGCGCCAGCAGCTTGTCCGGGACAGGGGGAGTCTACGAGCAGTACTTC. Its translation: CASSLSGTGGVYEQYF.

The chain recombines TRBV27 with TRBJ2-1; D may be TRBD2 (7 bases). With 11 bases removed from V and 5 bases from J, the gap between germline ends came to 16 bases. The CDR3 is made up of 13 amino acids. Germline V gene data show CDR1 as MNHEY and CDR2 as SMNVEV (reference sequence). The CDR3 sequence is CAVTGGLNNEQFF. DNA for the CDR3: TGTGCCGTCACGGGGGGCCTGAACAATGAGCAGTTCTTC.

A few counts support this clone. The DNA of the CDR3 is TGTGCCAGCAGCCAAGTGGGACAGGCCAGAGTCGATGGAGCTTTCTTT. Its protein is CASSQVGQARVDGAFF. The rearrangement uses TRBV14 and TRBJ1-1, with 8 positions matching TRBD1. The V gene's germline CDR1 is SGHDN and CDR2 FVKESK. The CDR3 covers 16 residues. The V segment lost 1 base and the J segment 10 bases; nucleotides outside the gene matches: 14.

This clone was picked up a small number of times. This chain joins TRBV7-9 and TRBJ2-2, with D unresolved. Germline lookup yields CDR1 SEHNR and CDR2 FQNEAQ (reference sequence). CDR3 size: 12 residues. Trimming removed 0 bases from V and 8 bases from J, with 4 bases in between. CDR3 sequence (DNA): TGTGCCAGCAGCTTAGCGCTAGGGGAGCTGTTTTTT. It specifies CASSLALGELFF.

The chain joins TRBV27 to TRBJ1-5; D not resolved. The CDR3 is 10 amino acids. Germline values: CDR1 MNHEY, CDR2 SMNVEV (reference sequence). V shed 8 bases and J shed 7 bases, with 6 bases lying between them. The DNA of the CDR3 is TGTGCCAGCGGGGAGCAGCCCCAGCATTTT. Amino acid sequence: CASGEQPQHF.

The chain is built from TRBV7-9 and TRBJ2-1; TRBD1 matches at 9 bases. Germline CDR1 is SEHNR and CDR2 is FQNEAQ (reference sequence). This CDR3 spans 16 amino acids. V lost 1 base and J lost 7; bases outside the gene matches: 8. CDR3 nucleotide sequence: TGTGCCAGCAGCTTAGTCGGGACAGGGCCTTGGAATGAGCAGTTCTTC. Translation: CASSLVGTGPWNEQFF.

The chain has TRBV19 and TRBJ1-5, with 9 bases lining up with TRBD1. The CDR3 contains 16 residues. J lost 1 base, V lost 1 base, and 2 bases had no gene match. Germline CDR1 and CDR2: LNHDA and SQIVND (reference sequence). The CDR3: CASSIGTGVSNQPQHF. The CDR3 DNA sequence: TGTGCCAGTAGTATAGGGACAGGGGTGAGCAATCAGCCCCAGCATTTT.